The following is a T cell receptor beta chain sequence with its context. The antigen remains unidentified. V gave up 1 base and J gave up 0 bases, with 16 bases separating them. CDR3 length: 18 amino acids. Per the germline V gene, CDR1 is MNHEY and CDR2 is SMNVEV (reference sequence). The data derive from a study of shared clonotypes between healthy human individuals. Across the study: Researchers drew samples from a couple of women and three men aged 18 to 49.

Only in-frame clones appear in the TCRdb table, and some are missing; sequencing was by immunoSEQ multiplex PCR. The data hold some 650,000 clones, with less than 98% observed a single time. Overall study findings and caveats: In several donors, about 5% of naive CD4 clonotypes appeared in common. Blood alone was sampled, and tissue repertoires likely differ.

The donor cohort consisted entirely of Caucasian adults residing in Nashville, Tennessee. The source is a young woman in good health. The sequencing input was naive CD4+ T cells sorted from blood. Subset defined: CD45RA+ positively selected. The chain carries TRBV27 and TRBJ1-3, with D possibly being TRBD1 (6 bases). The CDR3 DNA reads TGTGCCAGCAGTTTATTCGGAGGGGGGATGAGCTCTGGAAACACCATATATTTT. It specifies CASSLFGGGMSSGNTIYF.